The subject of this entry is one T cell receptor (beta chain). This entry comes from a study of blood T cell repertoires in COVID-19. Across the study: The United States, Italy and Spain supplied acute and convalescent COVID-19 samples. In each case, the material was cDNA or gDNA derived from T cells, B-cell-depleted T cells, or PBMCs.

During active infection, Seattle patients enrolled and were then monitored through disease. Methods used by the authors: Reference gene primer amplification gave nucleated cell count estimates. Sequenced by immunoSEQ multiplex PCR; TCRdb stores in-frame clones only, minus some. V, J and clone size reflect that table, while D and trimming were determined from the DNA. The sample lists around 300,000 clones, 75% to 95% occurring once. This CDR3 spans 15 amino acids. Germline assignment: CDR1 SGHTA and CDR2 FQGNSA. The junction had 6 bases not matched to a gene; V was cut back by 3 bases and J by 5 bases.

Sequencing input: peripheral blood. This TCR was recovered from a woman in her twenties or thirties with COVID-19, enrolled during active disease. This rearrangement joins TRBV7-2 to TRBJ2-1, with TRBD2 matching over 8 bases. CDR3 protein: CASSFTLAGNNEQFF. CDR3 in DNA: TGTGCCAGCAGCTTTACGCTAGCGGGCAACAATGAGCAGTTCTTC.